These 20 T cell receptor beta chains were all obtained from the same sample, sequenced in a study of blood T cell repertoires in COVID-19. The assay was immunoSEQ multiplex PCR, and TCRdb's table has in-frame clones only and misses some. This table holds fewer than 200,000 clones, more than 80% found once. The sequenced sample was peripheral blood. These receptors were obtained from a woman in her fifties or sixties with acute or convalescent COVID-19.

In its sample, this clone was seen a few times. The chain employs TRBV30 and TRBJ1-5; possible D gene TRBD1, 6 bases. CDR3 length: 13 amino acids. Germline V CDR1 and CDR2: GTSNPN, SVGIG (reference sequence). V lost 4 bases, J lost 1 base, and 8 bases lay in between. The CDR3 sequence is CAWTGASNQPQHF. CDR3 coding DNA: TGTGCCTGGACAGGGGCCAGCAATCAGCCCCAGCATTTT.

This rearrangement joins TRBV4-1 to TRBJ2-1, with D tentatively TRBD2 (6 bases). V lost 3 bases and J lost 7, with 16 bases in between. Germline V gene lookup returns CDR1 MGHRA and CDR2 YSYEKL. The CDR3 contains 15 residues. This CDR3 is CASSHAGTYENEQFF. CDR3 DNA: TGCGCCAGCAGCCATGCCGGGACTTATGAGAATGAGCAGTTCTTC.

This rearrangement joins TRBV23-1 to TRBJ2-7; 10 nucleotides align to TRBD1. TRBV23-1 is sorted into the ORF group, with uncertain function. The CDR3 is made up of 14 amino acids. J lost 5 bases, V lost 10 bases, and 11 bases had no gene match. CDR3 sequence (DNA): TGCGCCATGATATCGGGACAGGGGCGGCACGAGCAGTACGTC. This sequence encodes CAMISGQGRHEQYV.

The CDR3 DNA reads TGTGCCACCAGCAGAGATCAGATCAGTACGCAGTATTTT. This translates into CATSRDQISTQYF. V is TRBV15 and J is TRBJ2-3; D ambiguous. In germline, CDR1 is LNHNV, CDR2 YYDKDF (reference sequence). The CDR3 covers 13 residues. The V end was cut by 0 bases, the J end by 8 bases, with 9 bases between.

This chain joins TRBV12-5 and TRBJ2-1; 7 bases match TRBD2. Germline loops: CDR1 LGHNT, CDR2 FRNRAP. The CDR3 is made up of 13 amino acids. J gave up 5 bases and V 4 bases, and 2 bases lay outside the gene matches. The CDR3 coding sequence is TGTGCTAGTGGTTATGGGACTAACAATGAGCAGTTCTTC. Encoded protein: CASGYGTNNEQFF.

In DNA, the CDR3 is TGCGCCAGCAGTGTAGTTGGTGTTAGCGGGTACCAAGAGACCCAGTACTTC. Translated: CASSVVGVSGYQETQYF. The chain combines TRBV10-1 with TRBJ2-5; 7 bases fit TRBD2. The V and J ends lost 4 bases and 0 bases, in that order; junction bases with no gene match: 11. Germline V gene data show CDR1 as WNHNN and CDR2 as SYGVQD (reference sequence). CDR3 size: 17 residues.

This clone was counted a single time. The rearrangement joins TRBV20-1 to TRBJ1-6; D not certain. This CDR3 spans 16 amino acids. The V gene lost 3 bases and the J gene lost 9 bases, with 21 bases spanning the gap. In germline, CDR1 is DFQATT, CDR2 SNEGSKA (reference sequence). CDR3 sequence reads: CSASTGRVGSGSPLHF. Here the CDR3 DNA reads TGCAGTGCTAGTACGGGGAGGGTAGGATCAGGTTCACCCCTCCACTTT.

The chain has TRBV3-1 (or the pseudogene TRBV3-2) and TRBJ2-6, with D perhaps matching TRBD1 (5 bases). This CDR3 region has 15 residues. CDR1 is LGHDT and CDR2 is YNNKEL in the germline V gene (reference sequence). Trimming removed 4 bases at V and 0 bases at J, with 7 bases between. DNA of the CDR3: TGTGCCAGCAGCCGCACAGGCTCTGGGGCCAACGTCCTGACTTTC. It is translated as CASSRTGSGANVLTF.

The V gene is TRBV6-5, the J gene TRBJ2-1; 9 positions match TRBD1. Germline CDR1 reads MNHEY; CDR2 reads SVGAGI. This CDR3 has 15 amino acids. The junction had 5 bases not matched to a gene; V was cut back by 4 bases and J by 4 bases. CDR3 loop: CASSWDRVGYNEQFF. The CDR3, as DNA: TGTGCCAGCAGTTGGGACAGGGTAGGGTACAATGAGCAGTTCTTC.

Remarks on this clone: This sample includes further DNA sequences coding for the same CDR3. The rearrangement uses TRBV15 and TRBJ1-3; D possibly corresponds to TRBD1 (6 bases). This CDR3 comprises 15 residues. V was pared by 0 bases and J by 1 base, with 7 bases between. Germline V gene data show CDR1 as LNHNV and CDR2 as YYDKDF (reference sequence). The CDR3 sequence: CATSRDQGSGNTIYF. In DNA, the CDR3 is TGTGCCACCAGCAGAGATCAGGGGTCTGGAAACACCATATATTTT.

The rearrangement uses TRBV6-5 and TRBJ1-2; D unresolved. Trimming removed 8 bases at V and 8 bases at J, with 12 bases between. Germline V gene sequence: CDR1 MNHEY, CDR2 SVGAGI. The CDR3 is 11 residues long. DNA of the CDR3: TGTGCCAGCGGCCTAGGAGGAGGCTACACCTTC. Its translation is CASGLGGGYTF.

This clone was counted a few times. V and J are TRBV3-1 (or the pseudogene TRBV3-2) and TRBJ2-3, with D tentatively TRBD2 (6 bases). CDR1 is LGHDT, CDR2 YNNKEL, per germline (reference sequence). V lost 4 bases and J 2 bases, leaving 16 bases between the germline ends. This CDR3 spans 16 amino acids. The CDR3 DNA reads TGTGCCAGCAGCCCAGACCGCCTAGCGAACACAGATACGCAGTATTTT. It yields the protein CASSPDRLANTDTQYF.

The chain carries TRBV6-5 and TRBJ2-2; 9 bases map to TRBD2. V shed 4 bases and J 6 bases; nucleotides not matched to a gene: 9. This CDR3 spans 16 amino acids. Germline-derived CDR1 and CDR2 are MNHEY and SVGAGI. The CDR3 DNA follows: TGTGCCAGCAGTTCCATAGCGGGAGTCGGGTCCGGGGAGCTGTTTTTT. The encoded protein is CASSSIAGVGSGELFF.

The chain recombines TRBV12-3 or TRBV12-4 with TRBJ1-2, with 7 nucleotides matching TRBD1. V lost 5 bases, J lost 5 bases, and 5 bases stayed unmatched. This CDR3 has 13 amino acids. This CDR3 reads CASSPTGVYGYTF. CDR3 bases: TGTGCCAGCAGTCCTACAGGGGTGTATGGCTACACCTTC.

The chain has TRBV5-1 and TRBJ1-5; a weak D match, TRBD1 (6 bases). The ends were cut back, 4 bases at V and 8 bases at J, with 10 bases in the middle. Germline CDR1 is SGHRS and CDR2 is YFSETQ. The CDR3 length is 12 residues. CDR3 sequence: CASSVPGEPQHF. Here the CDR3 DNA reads TGCGCCAGCAGCGTTCCAGGGGAGCCCCAGCATTTT.

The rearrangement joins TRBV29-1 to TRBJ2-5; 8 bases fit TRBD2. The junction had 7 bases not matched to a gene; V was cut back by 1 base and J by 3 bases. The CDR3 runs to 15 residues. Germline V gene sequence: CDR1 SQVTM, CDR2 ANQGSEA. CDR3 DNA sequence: TGCAGCGTTGAAGCCCCCGGGACTAGTGAAGAGACCCAGTACTTC. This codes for CSVEAPGTSEETQYF.

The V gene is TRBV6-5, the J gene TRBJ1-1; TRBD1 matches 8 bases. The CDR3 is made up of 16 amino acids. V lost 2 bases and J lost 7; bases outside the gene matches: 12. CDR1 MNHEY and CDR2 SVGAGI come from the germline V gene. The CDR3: CASSYGAGGLLNEAFF. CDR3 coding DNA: TGTGCCAGCAGTTACGGGGCAGGGGGCCTCCTAAATGAAGCTTTCTTT.

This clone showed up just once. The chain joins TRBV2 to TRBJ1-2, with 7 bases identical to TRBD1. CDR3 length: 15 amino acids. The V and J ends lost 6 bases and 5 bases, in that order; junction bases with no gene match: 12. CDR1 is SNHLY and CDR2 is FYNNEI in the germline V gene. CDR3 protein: CASSFGTAQRYGYTF. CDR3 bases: TGTGCCAGCAGCTTTGGGACAGCTCAGCGGTATGGCTACACCTTC.

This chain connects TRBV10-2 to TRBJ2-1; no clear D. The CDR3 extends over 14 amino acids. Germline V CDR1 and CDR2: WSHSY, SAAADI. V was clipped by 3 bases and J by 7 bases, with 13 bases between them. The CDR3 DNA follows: TGCGCCAGCAGTGACAGGCTGATCTTTAATGAGCAGTTCTTC. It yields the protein CASSDRLIFNEQFF.

Here the CDR3 reads CATSGGREDGYTF. The CDR3 DNA is TGTGCCACCAGTGGGGGGCGAGAGGATGGCTACACCTTC. The V gene is TRBV24-1, the J gene TRBJ1-2; a possible D gene is TRBD1 (6 bases). The germline CDR1 and CDR2 sequences are KGHDR and SFDVKD. V was clipped by 5 bases and J by 6 bases, with 12 bases between them. The CDR3 runs to 13 residues.